Below are 18 T cell receptor beta chains sequenced from a single sample in a study of blood T cell repertoires in COVID-19 (dated by TCRdb to 2018 to 2020). The library came from the immunoSEQ multiplex PCR assay. TCRdb's version of the immuneACCESS table is confined to in-frame rearrangements and falls short of the full clone set. An unresolved V gene accounts for under half of the shortfall where checked; the remainder is of unknown origin. The sample table lists almost 250,000 clones, around 86% of them with a count of one. Approximately 5% of the sample belongs to the ten largest clones. Sequenced input: peripheral blood. The receptors originated from a woman of 80 years or more with COVID-19, enrolled during active disease.

This rearrangement joins TRBV5-1 to TRBJ1-2; perhaps TRBD1 as D (5 bases). Deletions cut 4 bases from V and 11 bases from J, with 18 bases between. The CDR3 is 13 amino acids. Germline V gene lookup returns CDR1 SGHRS and CDR2 YFSETQ. DNA of the CDR3: TGCGCCAGCAGCCCAGGGTTTTCCTCTGGTTACACCTTC. Protein: CASSPGFSSGYTF.

The genes are TRBV5-1 and TRBJ1-4; TRBD1 agrees at 10 bases. CDR3 length equals 15 residues. The germline V gene has CDR1 SGHRS and CDR2 YFSETQ. The V and J ends lost 0 bases and 7 bases, in that order; junction bases with no gene match: 3. CDR3 residues: CASSLGDRGGEKLFF. The CDR3 bases are TGCGCCAGCAGCTTGGGGGACAGGGGCGGTGAAAAACTGTTTTTT.

V usage is TRBV6-5 and J usage is TRBJ1-3, with a possible D match to TRBD1 (6 bases). CDR3 length: 16 residues. Between the trimmed V and J ends, which lost 2 bases and 2 bases, there was a span of 13 bases. Germline V lookup: CDR1 MNHEY, CDR2 SVGAGI. In nucleotides, the CDR3 is TGTGCCAGCAGTTACGGACAGCCAGCCGCTGGAAACACCATATATTTT. Translating gives CASSYGQPAAGNTIYF.

The gene calls are TRBV5-1 and TRBJ1-2; 9 bases are a match to TRBD1. CDR1 is SGHRS, CDR2 YFSETQ, per germline. The J segment lost 4 bases and the V segment lost 0 bases, leaving 13 bases of the junction unmatched. The CDR3 loop spans 18 amino acids. As DNA, the CDR3 is TGCGCCAGCAGCTTGGCCCTAACAGGGGGCCCTCCTTCCTATGGCTACACCTTC. Encoded protein: CASSLALTGGPPSYGYTF.

The chain uses TRBV6-5 and TRBJ1-2, with D tentatively TRBD1 (6 bases). The CDR3 totals 11 residues. Per the germline V gene, CDR1 is MNHEY and CDR2 is SVGAGI. V gave up 5 bases and J gave up 8 bases, with 9 bases separating them. For the CDR3, the DNA is TGTGCCAGCAGTAGGGGGTTAGGCTACACCTTC. Residues: CASSRGLGYTF.

A note on this clone: Distinct nucleotide sequences in the sample also encode this CDR3. The V and J genes are TRBV19 and TRBJ1-1; 9 positions match TRBD1. V dropped 4 bases and J dropped 1; count of bases not matched to a gene: 1. Germline lookup yields CDR1 LNHDA and CDR2 SQIVND (reference sequence). The CDR3 is made up of 14 amino acids. Here the CDR3 DNA reads TGTGCCAGTAGTACGGGACAGGGGAACACTGAAGCTTTCTTT. It codes for CASSTGQGNTEAFF.

V usage is TRBV14 and J usage is TRBJ1-2, with 10 bases lining up with TRBD1. The trim removed 3 bases at V and 9 bases at J, leaving 7 bases unmatched. Germline CDR1 reads SGHDN; CDR2 reads FVKESK. There are 14 residues in the CDR3. In DNA form, the CDR3 reads TGTGCCAGCAGCCACCCGGGACAGGGGATAAGCTACACCTTC. The encoded protein is CASSHPGQGISYTF.

This clone was seen only once. V and J are TRBV5-1 and TRBJ1-6, with 9 positions matching TRBD1. CDR1 and CDR2 (germline): SGHRS, YFSETQ. CDR3 length: 19 amino acids. The ends lost 0 bases at V and 8 bases at J; junction bases unmatched: 15. In DNA, the CDR3 is TGCGCCAGCAGCTTGGCATCTACAGGGGGCTGGGGGATACATTCACCCCTCCACTTT. This codes for CASSLASTGGWGIHSPLHF.

The rearrangement uses TRBV30 and TRBJ1-5, with a tentative D call TRBD1 (5 bases). The CDR3 has 17 residues. CDR1 is GTSNPN, CDR2 SVGIG, per germline (reference sequence). Deletions cut 0 bases from V and 2 bases from J, with 17 bases between. The CDR3 sequence is CAWSVTWGPGGNQPQHF. The CDR3 coding sequence is TGTGCCTGGAGTGTAACCTGGGGCCCGGGGGGCAATCAGCCCCAGCATTTT.

The rearrangement joins TRBV6-1 to TRBJ2-1; 16 bases are shared with TRBD2. Germline assignment: CDR1 MNHNS and CDR2 SASEGT. After removal of 4 bases from V and 5 bases from J, the junction contained 8 bases not matched to a gene. The length of the CDR3 is 18 residues. The CDR3 region has the DNA TGTGCCAGCAGTGTAGCGGGACTAGCGGGGGGGCTGAACAATGAGCAGTTCTTC. This translates into CASSVAGLAGGLNNEQFF.

V is TRBV5-1 and J is TRBJ1-2; D not certain. CDR3 length equals 14 residues. Germline assignment: CDR1 SGHRS and CDR2 YFSETQ. Trimming took 0 bases from V and 1 from J, leaving 7 bases between them. Here the CDR3 reads CASSLEHLNYGYTF. The CDR3 nucleotides are TGCGCCAGCAGCTTGGAACACCTTAACTATGGCTACACCTTC.

V gene TRBV6-6 combines with J gene TRBJ2-2; 9 nucleotides line up with TRBD1. This CDR3 region has 17 residues. Germline CDR1 reads MNHNY; CDR2 reads SVGAGI (reference sequence). V dropped 5 bases and J dropped 4; count of bases not matched to a gene: 11. This chain's CDR3 is CASSPGTGSGGTGELFF. The CDR3 coding sequence is TGTGCCAGCAGTCCCGGGACAGGGAGCGGAGGCACCGGGGAGCTGTTTTTT.

This chain links TRBV29-1 with TRBJ1-1; D is undetermined. The CDR3 is made up of 13 amino acids. The germline V gene has CDR1 SQVTM and CDR2 ANQGSEA. V dropped 0 bases and J dropped 4 bases, with 9 bases sitting between them. CDR3 DNA sequence: TGCAGCGTTGAAGATCAGGAGGGCACTGAAGCTTTCTTT. Encoded protein: CSVEDQEGTEAFF.

This clone showed up just once. The chain is built from TRBV5-1 and TRBJ2-5; the match to TRBD2 covers 8 bases. Germline V gene lookup returns CDR1 SGHRS and CDR2 YFSETQ. V lost 3 bases and J lost 3; bases outside the gene matches: 7. This CDR3 spans 15 amino acids. The CDR3 bases are TGCGCCAGCAGCTGGGGAGCGGGGGAAAAAGAGACCCAGTACTTC. Protein product: CASSWGAGEKETQYF.

This clone has only a few counts. The chain has TRBV19 and TRBJ1-1; D may be TRBD1 (5 bases). This CDR3 region has 14 residues. The germline CDR1 and CDR2 sequences are LNHDA and SQIVND (reference sequence). The V end lost 2 bases, the J end lost 4 bases, and 11 bases lay between the germline ends. The CDR3 DNA is TGTGCCAGTAGTATATTTGGAGGGACCACTGAAGCTTTCTTT. It yields the protein CASSIFGGTTEAFF.

The chain couples TRBV5-1 to TRBJ2-1, with D tentatively TRBD1 (6 bases). CDR1 and CDR2 (germline): SGHRS, YFSETQ. CDR3 size: 13 residues. V lost 2 bases and J 6 bases, leaving 9 bases between the germline ends. CDR3 nucleotides: TGCGCCAGCAGCTTACAGGGCCTCAATGAGCAGTTCTTC. The encoded protein is CASSLQGLNEQFF.

The chain recombines TRBV3-1 (or the pseudogene TRBV3-2) with TRBJ1-2; perhaps TRBD1 as D (5 bases). CDR3 length: 15 residues. Germline values: CDR1 LGHDT, CDR2 YNNKEL (reference sequence). Deletions cut 0 bases from V and 4 bases from J, with 12 bases between. CDR3 loop: CASSQDMWGLYGYTF. In DNA, the CDR3 is TGTGCCAGCAGCCAAGATATGTGGGGCCTCTATGGCTACACCTTC.

In this sample, this clone turned up once. The rearrangement joins TRBV2 to TRBJ1-6; the D is unclear. Trimming pared 3 bases from V and 10 bases from J, leaving 7 bases between. Germline V gives CDR1 SNHLY, CDR2 FYNNEI. The CDR3 extends over 12 amino acids. The CDR3 nucleotides are TGTGCCAGCAGTGAGTTGGGCTCACCCCTCCACTTT. Translating it yields CASSELGSPLHF. Combining the CDR3 with reference TRBV2 and TRBJ1-6 gives the whole variable domain EPEVTQTPSHQVTQMGQEVILRCVPISNHLYFYWYRQILGQKVEFLVSFYNNEISEKSEIFDDQFSVERPDGSNFTLKIRSTKLEDSAMYFCASSELGSPLHFGNGTRLTVT.